This T cell receptor (beta chain) emerged from a study of blood T cell repertoires in COVID-19. V shed 4 bases, J shed 2 bases, and the junction held 5 bases outside the gene matches. CDR3 length: 16 residues. The germline V gene encodes CDR1 LGHNA and CDR2 YSLEER. Method: immunoSEQ multiplex PCR; TCRdb's copy keeps in-frame clones and lacks some. The sample contains about 140,000 clones, 86% of which appear only once. The chain joins TRBV4-3 to TRBJ2-6, with 7 bases matching TRBD2. The TCR sequence derives from a middle-aged man who had recovered from COVID-19. The sample was PBMCs or T cells enriched from blood (not recorded which). The DNA of the CDR3 is TGCGCCAGCAGCCTACAAGGGACTACTGGGGCCAACGTCCTGACTTTC. As protein: CASSLQGTTGANVLTF.